This record covers a single T cell receptor (beta chain). Clones were sequenced by immunoSEQ multiplex PCR, and TCRdb holds only the in-frame ones, with some missing. The table shows some 300,000 clones, with around 88% occurring only once. The data stem from a study of blood T cell repertoires in COVID-19. The germline V gene has CDR1 SNHLY and CDR2 FYNNEI. The CDR3 consists of 13 residues. V lost 7 bases and J lost 6; bases outside the gene matches: 7. V and J are TRBV2 and TRBJ1-1; 8 nucleotides agree with TRBD1. Sequencing used peripheral blood. This sequence originates from a woman aged 30 to 39 who had recovered from COVID-19. The CDR3 DNA sequence: TGTGCCAGCAACAGGGGGTCCGTCGCTGAAGCTTTCTTT. Protein: CASNRGSVAEAFF.